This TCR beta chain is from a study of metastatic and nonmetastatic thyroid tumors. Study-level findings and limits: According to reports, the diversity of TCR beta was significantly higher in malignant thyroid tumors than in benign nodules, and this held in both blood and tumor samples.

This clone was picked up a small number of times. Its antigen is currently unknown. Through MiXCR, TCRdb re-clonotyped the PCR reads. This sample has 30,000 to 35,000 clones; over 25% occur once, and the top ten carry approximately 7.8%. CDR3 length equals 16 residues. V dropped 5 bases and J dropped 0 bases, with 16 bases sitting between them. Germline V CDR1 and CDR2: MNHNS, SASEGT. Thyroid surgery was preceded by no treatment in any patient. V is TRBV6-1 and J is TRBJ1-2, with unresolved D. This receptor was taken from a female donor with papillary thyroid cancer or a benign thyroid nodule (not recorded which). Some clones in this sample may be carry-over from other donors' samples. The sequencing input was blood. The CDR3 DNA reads TGTGCCAGCAGTCTCCCCTCAGGTGGCCCTAACTATGGCTACACCTTC. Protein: CASSLPSGGPNYGYTF.